This passage covers 23 T cell receptor beta chains from one sample sequenced in a study of T cells in Graves' hyperthyroidism and ophthalmopathy. Amplification yielded TCR beta CDR3 regions, with RNA transcripts as the source. TCR CDR3 regions were first amplified by RT-PCR with HTBI primers. TCRdb processed the multiplex PCR reads anew with MiXCR; each CDR3 protein has one entry. The data contain around 340,000 distinct CDR3 sequences, under 25% of them singletons. The specimen sequenced was blood. Receptor source: a woman in her fifties or sixties with Graves' hyperthyroidism.

This clonotype was observed many times. The chain employs TRBV20-1 and TRBJ2-1, with D possibly TRBD1 on 7 matching bases. V was cut by 2 bases and J by 6 bases, with 17 bases left in between. The CDR3 runs 15 residues. Germline CDR1 reads DFQATT; CDR2 reads SNEGSKA (reference sequence). The DNA for the CDR3 is TGCAGTGCTAGATGGGTGCGGGACAGTTTCAATGAGCAGTTCTTC. It is translated as CSARWVRDSFNEQFF.

This clonotype was seen repeatedly, ten times or more. The chain recombines TRBV7-8 with TRBJ2-3; D is uncertain. Per the germline V gene, CDR1 is SGHVS and CDR2 is FQNEAQ. The CDR3 has 14 amino acids. V gave up 1 base and J gave up 2 bases, with 7 bases separating them. CDR3: CASSLDRNTDTQYF. The CDR3 nucleotides are TGTGCCAGCAGCTTAGATCGCAACACAGATACGCAGTATTTT.

This clonotype has ten or more counts. The chain employs TRBV11-1 and TRBJ1-1; no reliable D call. The CDR3 loop spans 12 amino acids. V lost 3 bases and J lost 8, with 10 bases in between. Germline V gives CDR1 SGHAT, CDR2 FQDESV (reference sequence). The CDR3 region is CASSFSNEEAFF. For the CDR3, the DNA is TGTGCCAGCAGCTTTTCAAACGAAGAAGCTTTCTTT.

This clonotype appeared a few times. This may be a read error: a much more frequent sequence differs by one nucleotide. Here the CDR3 DNA reads TGTGCCAGCAGTTTAGGCAGGGGTAACTATGGCTACACCTTC. It is translated as CASSLGRGNYGYTF. The chain recombines TRBV27 with TRBJ1-2, with a weak D call TRBD1 (6 bases). This CDR3 has 14 amino acids. The V end was cut by 2 bases, the J end by 1 base, with 8 bases between. The germline gives CDR1 MNHEY, CDR2 SMNVEV (reference sequence).

This clonotype was counted between two and nine times. The chain has TRBV6-1 and TRBJ2-1; 7 nucleotides match TRBD2. The V gene end was trimmed by 7 bases and the J gene end by 2 bases; junction bases not matched to a gene: 8. The length of the CDR3 is 15 residues. From germline, CDR1 is MNHNS and CDR2 SASEGT. The CDR3 coding sequence is TGTGCCAGCAAGAATGAGGGAGGGCCCTACAATGAGCAGTTCTTC. It translates to CASKNEGGPYNEQFF.

V and J are TRBV5-1 and TRBJ1-1; D is ambiguous. This CDR3 has 14 residues. The ends were cut back, 6 bases at V and 3 bases at J, with 15 bases in the middle. Germline CDR1 is SGHRS and CDR2 is YFSETQ. CDR3 region: CASTPSGWDTEAFF. The DNA of the CDR3 is TGCGCCAGCACCCCTTCGGGGTGGGACACTGAAGCTTTCTTT. Complete variable domain (other parts from reference TRBV5-1 and TRBJ1-1): KAGVTQTPRYLIKTRGQQVTLSCSPISGHRSVSWYQQTPGQGLQFLFEYFSETQRNKGNFPGRFSGRQFSNSRSEMNVSTLELGDSALYLCASTPSGWDTEAFFGQGTRLTVV.

The V gene is TRBV14, the J gene TRBJ2-3; TRBD1 might be the D (6 bases). Germline CDR1 SGHDN, CDR2 FVKESK. The CDR3 has 15 residues. V was trimmed by 6 bases and J by 1 base, leaving 14 bases between them. This CDR3 is CASSLIRQGTDTQYF. The CDR3 nucleotides read TGTGCCAGCAGTTTGATTAGACAGGGCACAGATACGCAGTATTTT.

This clonotype was recorded at least ten times. The CDR3 is CASSHSGAPNQPQHF. CDR3 nucleotide sequence: TGCGCCAGCAGCCATTCAGGGGCCCCCAATCAGCCCCAGCATTTT. This chain connects TRBV5-1 to TRBJ1-5; a weak D match, TRBD1 (6 bases). This CDR3 has 15 amino acids. Germline V CDR1 and CDR2: SGHRS, YFSETQ. The V end lost 4 bases, the J end lost 3 bases, and 14 bases lay between the germline ends.

This clonotype was seen a few times. This chain uses TRBV7-3 with TRBJ2-1; 10 nucleotides line up with TRBD2. The length of the CDR3 is 19 residues. Per germline, CDR1 SGHTA and CDR2 FQGTGA. The V segment lost 0 bases and the J segment 4 bases; nucleotides outside the gene matches: 12. The CDR3 bases are TGTGCCAGCAGCTTAACGGTGGCGCTAGCGGGAGATCCTTACAATGAGCAGTTCTTC. Translated: CASSLTVALAGDPYNEQFF. Combining the CDR3 with reference TRBV7-3 and TRBJ2-1 gives the whole variable domain GAGVSQTPSNKVTEKGKYVELRCDPISGHTALYWYRQSLGQGPEFLIYFQGTGAADDSGLPNDRFFAVRPEGSVSTLKIQRTERGDSAVYLCASSLTVALAGDPYNEQFFGPGTRLTVL.

This clonotype was recorded at least ten times. The chain is built from TRBV12-3 or TRBV12-4 and TRBJ2-7; 7 bases match TRBD1. The CDR3 contains 16 residues. V was pared by 0 bases and J by 3 bases, with 8 bases of the junction left unmatched. CDR3 DNA sequence: TGTGCCAGCAGTTTAGCGATGGGGGACAGAGGCTACGAGCAGTACTTC. Translating gives CASSLAMGDRGYEQYF.

This clonotype was recorded many times. This chain connects TRBV28 to TRBJ1-1; D not certain. The CDR3 loop spans 12 amino acids. V was pared by 2 bases and J by 7 bases, with 8 bases between. CDR1 is MDHEN, CDR2 SYDVKM, per germline. CDR3 nucleotide sequence: TGTGCCAGCAGTTTAAAGGTTGGTGAAGCTTTCTTT. It encodes CASSLKVGEAFF.

This clonotype was counted many times. The rearrangement uses TRBV10-2 and TRBJ1-4; D is ambiguous. The CDR3 is 14 amino acids. V lost 5 bases and J 5 bases, leaving 12 bases between the germline ends. Germline-derived CDR1 and CDR2 are WSHSY and SAAADI. Written as DNA, the CDR3 is TGCGCCAGCAGTAGCTCAGGATTAAATGAAAAACTGTTTTTT. Encoded protein: CASSSSGLNEKLFF.

The chain uses TRBV15 and TRBJ2-7; a possible D gene is TRBD1 (5 bases). Looked up from germline, CDR1 is LNHNV and CDR2 is YYDKDF (reference sequence). The V gene lost 5 bases and the J gene lost 2 bases, with 13 bases spanning the gap. This CDR3 is 14 amino acids long. The DNA for the CDR3 is TGTGCCACCAGCTCATACCTGGACACCTACGAGCAGTACTTC. Its translation: CATSSYLDTYEQYF.

This clonotype was seen many times. The rearrangement links TRBV5-1 to TRBJ1-1; D is perhaps TRBD1 (6 bases). The length of the CDR3 is 15 residues. V was clipped by 3 bases and J by 5 bases, with 17 bases between them. CDR1 is SGHRS, CDR2 YFSETQ, per germline. As DNA, the CDR3 is TGCGCCAGCAGCTCCGACAAGGGGGGTTTGACTGAAGCTTTCTTT. This encodes CASSSDKGGLTEAFF.

This clonotype was seen many times. The gene calls are TRBV12-3 or TRBV12-4 and TRBJ2-1; 16 nucleotides line up with TRBD2. The CDR3 is 18 residues long. Germline trimming cut 6 bases from V and 5 bases from J; bases unmatched to any gene: 10. DNA for the CDR3: TGTGCCAGCAGGGGACCGGGACTAGCGGGAGGGCCTCACAATGAGCAGTTCTTC. This encodes CASRGPGLAGGPHNEQFF.

The chain combines TRBV7-2 with TRBJ1-4; a weak D match, TRBD1 (6 bases). The V end was cut by 3 bases, the J end by 2 bases, with 10 bases between. Per germline, CDR1 SGHTA and CDR2 FQGNSA. The CDR3 has 15 amino acids. CDR3 bases: TGTGCCAGCAGCTTGAGGGGGGGCACTAATGAAAAACTGTTTTTT. This encodes CASSLRGGTNEKLFF.

This clonotype was seen a few times. This chain links TRBV3-1 with TRBJ2-7; 9 bases are a match to TRBD1. Unmatched junction bases numbered 4, after V lost 4 bases and J lost 3 bases. This CDR3 has 14 residues. Germline V gene sequence: CDR1 LGHDT, CDR2 YNNKEL (reference sequence). In DNA, the CDR3 is TGTGCCAGCAGCCCCGGGACAGGGCACTACGAGCAGTACTTC. Amino acids: CASSPGTGHYEQYF.

This clonotype occurred many times. The CDR3 is CSASKQGANSPLHF. Here the CDR3 DNA reads TGCAGTGCTAGCAAACAGGGGGCGAATTCACCCCTCCACTTT. The genes are TRBV20-1 and TRBJ1-6; the match to TRBD1 covers 9 bases. The CDR3 covers 14 residues. Germline assignment: CDR1 DFQATT and CDR2 SNEGSKA (reference sequence). J gave up 7 bases and V 3 bases, and 4 bases lay outside the gene matches.

The chain couples TRBV6-2 or TRBV6-3 to TRBJ2-1; no clear D. The CDR3 runs to 12 residues. V gave up 6 bases and J gave up 4 bases, with 7 bases separating them. Germline CDR1 is MNHEY and CDR2 is SVGEGT. CDR3: CASRPSYNEQFF. In nucleotides, the CDR3 is TGTGCCAGCAGACCGTCTTACAATGAGCAGTTCTTC.

This clonotype was observed at least ten times. This rearrangement joins TRBV5-1 to TRBJ2-2, with D unclear. The CDR3 sequence is 13 residues long. CDR1 is SGHRS and CDR2 is YFSETQ in the germline V gene. The V and J ends lost 4 bases and 4 bases respectively, with 8 bases between them. The CDR3 spells CASSQSSTGELFF. The CDR3 DNA sequence: TGCGCCAGCAGCCAGTCGAGCACCGGGGAGCTGTTTTTT.

This clonotype occurred many times. CDR3 region: CSARDRLFPYNEQFF. CDR3 nucleotides: TGCAGTGCTAGAGATCGTCTCTTCCCCTACAATGAGCAGTTCTTC. The chain has TRBV20-1 and TRBJ2-1; D is undetermined. This CDR3 contains 15 residues. Germline CDR1 reads DFQATT; CDR2 reads SNEGSKA (reference sequence). Trimming removed 0 bases at V and 2 bases at J, with 11 bases between.

This clonotype appeared many times. This chain uses TRBV5-1 with TRBJ1-5; no reliable D call. Germline CDR1 reads SGHRS; CDR2 reads YFSETQ. The CDR3 spans 16 residues. With 0 bases removed from V and 2 bases from J, the gap between germline ends came to 12 bases. CDR3: CASSLGYREGNQPQHF. CDR3 nucleotide sequence: TGCGCCAGCAGCTTGGGCTATCGAGAGGGCAATCAGCCCCAGCATTTT.

About this clonotype: The germline gene is not matched at one end of the junction; a read error may be the cause. The gene calls are TRBV6-1 and TRBJ2-5; D could derive from TRBD1 or TRBD2 (7 bases each). In germline, CDR1 is MNHNS, CDR2 SASEGT. The CDR3 runs to 12 residues. The CDR3 region has the DNA TGTGCCAGCAGTGAGGCGGGGGACAGATGGCACTTC. Translation gives CASSEAGDRWHF.